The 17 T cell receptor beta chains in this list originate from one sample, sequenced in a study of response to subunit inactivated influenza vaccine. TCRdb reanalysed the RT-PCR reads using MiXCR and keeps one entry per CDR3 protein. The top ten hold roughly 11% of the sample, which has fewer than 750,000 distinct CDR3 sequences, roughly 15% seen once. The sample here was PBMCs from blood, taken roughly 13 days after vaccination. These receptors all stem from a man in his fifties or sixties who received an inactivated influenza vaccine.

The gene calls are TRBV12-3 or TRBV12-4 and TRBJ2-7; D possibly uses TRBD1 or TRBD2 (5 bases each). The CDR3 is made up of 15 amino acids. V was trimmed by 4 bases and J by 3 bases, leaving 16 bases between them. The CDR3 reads CASSSASRDVYEQYF. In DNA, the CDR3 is TGTGCCAGCAGTTCCGCCTCCCGGGACGTCTACGAGCAGTACTTC.

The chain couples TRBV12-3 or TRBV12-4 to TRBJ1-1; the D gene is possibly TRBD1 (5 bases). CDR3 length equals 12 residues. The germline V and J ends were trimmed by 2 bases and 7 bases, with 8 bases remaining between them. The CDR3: CASSLMGREAFF. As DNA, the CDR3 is TGTGCCAGCAGTTTAATGGGGCGTGAAGCTTTCTTT.

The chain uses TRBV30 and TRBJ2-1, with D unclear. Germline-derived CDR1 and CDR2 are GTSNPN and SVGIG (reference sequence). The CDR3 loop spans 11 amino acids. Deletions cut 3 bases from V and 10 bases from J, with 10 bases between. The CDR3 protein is CAWSDPIEQFF. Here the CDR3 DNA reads TGTGCCTGGAGCGATCCCATCGAGCAGTTCTTC. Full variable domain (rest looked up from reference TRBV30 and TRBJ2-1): SQTIHQWPATLVQPVGSPLSLECTVEGTSNPNLYWYRQAAGRGLQLLFYSVGIGQISSEVPQNLSASRPQDRQFILSSKKLLLSDSGFYLCAWSDPIEQFFGPGTRLTVL.

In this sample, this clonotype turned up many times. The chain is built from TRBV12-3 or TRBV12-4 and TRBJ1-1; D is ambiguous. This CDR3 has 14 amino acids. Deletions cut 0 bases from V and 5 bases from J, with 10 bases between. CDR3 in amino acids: CASSLALARTEAFF. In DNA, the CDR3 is TGTGCCAGCAGTTTAGCGCTGGCCAGAACTGAAGCTTTCTTT.

The chain's CDR3 is CASSQDLSSGVSGELFF. Here the CDR3 DNA reads TGTGCCAGCAGCCAAGATCTGTCTAGCGGGGTGTCCGGGGAGCTGTTTTTT. The gene calls are TRBV4-2 and TRBJ2-2; 9 bases fit TRBD2. The junction had 8 bases not matched to a gene; V was cut back by 0 bases and J by 6 bases. The length of the CDR3 is 17 residues. Germline V lookup: CDR1 LGHNA, CDR2 YNFKEQ.

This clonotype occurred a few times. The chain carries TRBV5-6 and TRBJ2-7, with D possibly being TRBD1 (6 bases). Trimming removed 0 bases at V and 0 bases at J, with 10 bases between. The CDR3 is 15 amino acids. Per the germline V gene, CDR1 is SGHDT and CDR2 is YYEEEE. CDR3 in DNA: TGTGCCAGCAGCTTGGTCACAGGGAACTCCTACGAGCAGTACTTC. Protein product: CASSLVTGNSYEQYF. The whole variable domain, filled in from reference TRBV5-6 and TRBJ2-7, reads DAGVTQSPTHLIKTRGQQVTLRCSPKSGHDTVSWYQQALGQGPQFIFQYYEEEERQRGNFPDRFSGHQFPNYSSELNVNALLLGDSALYLCASSLVTGNSYEQYFGPGTRLTVT.

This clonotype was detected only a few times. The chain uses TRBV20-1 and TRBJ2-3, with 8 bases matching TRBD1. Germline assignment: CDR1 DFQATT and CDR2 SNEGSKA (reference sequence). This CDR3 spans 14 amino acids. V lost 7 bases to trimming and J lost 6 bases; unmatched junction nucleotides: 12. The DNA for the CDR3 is TGCAGTGGACGGGGGCAGGGGGCGGGGGATACGCAGTATTTT. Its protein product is CSGRGQGAGDTQYF.

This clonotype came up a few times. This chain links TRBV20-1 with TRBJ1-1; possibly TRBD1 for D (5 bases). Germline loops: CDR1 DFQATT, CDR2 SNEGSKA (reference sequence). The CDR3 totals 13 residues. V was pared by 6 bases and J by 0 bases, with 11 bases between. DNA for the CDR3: TGCAGTGCCCCGGGGGTCCTGAACACTGAAGCTTTCTTT. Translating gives CSAPGVLNTEAFF.

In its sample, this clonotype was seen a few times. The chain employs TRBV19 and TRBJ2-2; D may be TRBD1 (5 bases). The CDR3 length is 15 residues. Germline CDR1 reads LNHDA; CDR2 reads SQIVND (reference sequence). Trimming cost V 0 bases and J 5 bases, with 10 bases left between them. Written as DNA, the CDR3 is TGTGCCAGTAGTATAGACAGGGCGAGGACCGGGGAGCTGTTTTTT. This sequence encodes CASSIDRARTGELFF. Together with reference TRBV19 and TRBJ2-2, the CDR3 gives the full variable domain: DGGITQSPKYLFRKEGQNVTLSCEQNLNHDAMYWYRQDPGQGLRLIYYSQIVNDFQKGDIAEGYSVSREKKESFPLTVTSAQKNPTAFYLCASSIDRARTGELFFGEGSRLTVL.

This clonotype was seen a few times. Here the CDR3 reads CASSLEGTGYEQYF. In nucleotides, the CDR3 is TGCGCCAGCAGCTTGGAGGGGACTGGTTACGAGCAGTACTTC. The gene calls are TRBV5-1 and TRBJ2-7, with a tentative D call TRBD2 (6 bases). There are 14 residues in the CDR3. Germline loops: CDR1 SGHRS, CDR2 YFSETQ. V lost 0 bases to trimming and J lost 4 bases, with 11 bases between them. The full variable domain, completed using reference TRBV5-1 and TRBJ2-7, is KAGVTQTPRYLIKTRGQQVTLSCSPISGHRSVSWYQQTPGQGLQFLFEYFSETQRNKGNFPGRFSGRQFSNSRSEMNVSTLELGDSALYLCASSLEGTGYEQYFGPGTRLTVT.

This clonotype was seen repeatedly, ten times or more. In nucleotides, the CDR3 is TGTGCCAGCAGCTTAGTAGATAGCACAGATACGCAGTATTTT. It is translated as CASSLVDSTDTQYF. V and J are TRBV28 and TRBJ2-3, with unresolved D. The V gene's germline CDR1 is MDHEN and CDR2 SYDVKM. This CDR3 has 14 residues. Trimming removed 6 bases from V and 0 bases from J, with 10 bases in between.

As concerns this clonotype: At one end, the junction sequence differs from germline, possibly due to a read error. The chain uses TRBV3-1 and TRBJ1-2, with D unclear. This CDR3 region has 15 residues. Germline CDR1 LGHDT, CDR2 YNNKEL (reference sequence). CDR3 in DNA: TGTGACAGCAGCCAGGCAGACCGACCCTTTGATGGCTACACCTTC. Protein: CDSSQADRPFDGYTF.

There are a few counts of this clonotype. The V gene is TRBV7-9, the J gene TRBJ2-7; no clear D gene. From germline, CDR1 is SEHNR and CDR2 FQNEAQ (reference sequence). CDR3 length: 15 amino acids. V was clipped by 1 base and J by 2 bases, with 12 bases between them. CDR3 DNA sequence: TGTGCCAGCAGCTTAGGTAGCAGGTTAGCCTACGAGCAGTACTTC. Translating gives CASSLGSRLAYEQYF. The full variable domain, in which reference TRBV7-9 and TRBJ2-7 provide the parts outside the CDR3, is DTGVSQNPRHKITKRGQNVTFRCDPISEHNRLYWYRQTLGQGPEFLTYFQNEAQLEKSRLLSDRFSAERPKGSFSTLEIQRTEQGDSAMYLCASSLGSRLAYEQYFGPGTRLTVT.

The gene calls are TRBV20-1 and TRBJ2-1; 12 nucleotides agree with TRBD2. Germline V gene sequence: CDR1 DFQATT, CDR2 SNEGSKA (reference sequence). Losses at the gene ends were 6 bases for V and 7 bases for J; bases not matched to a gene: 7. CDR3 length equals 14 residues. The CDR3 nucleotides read TGCAGTGCAGCTAGCGGGGGGGCCAGGAATGAGCAGTTCTTC. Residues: CSAASGGARNEQFF.

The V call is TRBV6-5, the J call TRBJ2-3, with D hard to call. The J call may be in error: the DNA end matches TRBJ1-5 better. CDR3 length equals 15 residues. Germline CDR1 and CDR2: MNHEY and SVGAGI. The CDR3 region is CASSYSSVSTDTQHF. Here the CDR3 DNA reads TGTGCCAGCAGTTACAGTAGCGTAAGCACAGATACGCAGCATTTT.

In DNA, the CDR3 is TGCAGTGCTAGACGGGACAGGGCGCAAGAGACCCAGTACTTC. Translated: CSARRDRAQETQYF. The V gene is TRBV20-1, the J gene TRBJ2-5; 9 bases fit TRBD1. V was pared by 2 bases and J by 2 bases, with 3 bases of the junction left unmatched. The CDR3 has 14 residues. Germline CDR1 is DFQATT and CDR2 is SNEGSKA (reference sequence).

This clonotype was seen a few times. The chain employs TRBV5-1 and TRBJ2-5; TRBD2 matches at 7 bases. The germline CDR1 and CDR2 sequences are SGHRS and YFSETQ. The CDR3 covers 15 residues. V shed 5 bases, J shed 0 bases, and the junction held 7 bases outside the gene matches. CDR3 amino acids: CASRSSAGNQETQYF. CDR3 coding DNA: TGCGCCAGCAGGTCGTCAGCGGGGAACCAAGAGACCCAGTACTTC.